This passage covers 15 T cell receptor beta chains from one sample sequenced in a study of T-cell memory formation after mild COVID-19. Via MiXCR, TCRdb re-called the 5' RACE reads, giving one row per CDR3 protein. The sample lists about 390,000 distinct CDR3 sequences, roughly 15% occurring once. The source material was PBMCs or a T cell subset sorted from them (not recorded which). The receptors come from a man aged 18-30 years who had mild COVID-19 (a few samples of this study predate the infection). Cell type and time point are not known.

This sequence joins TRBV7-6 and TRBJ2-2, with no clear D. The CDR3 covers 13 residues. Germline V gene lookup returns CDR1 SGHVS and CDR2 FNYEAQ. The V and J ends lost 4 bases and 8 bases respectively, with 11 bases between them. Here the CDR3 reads CASSSPAIGELFF. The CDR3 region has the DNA TGTGCCAGCAGCTCCCCGGCAATTGGGGAGCTGTTTTTT.

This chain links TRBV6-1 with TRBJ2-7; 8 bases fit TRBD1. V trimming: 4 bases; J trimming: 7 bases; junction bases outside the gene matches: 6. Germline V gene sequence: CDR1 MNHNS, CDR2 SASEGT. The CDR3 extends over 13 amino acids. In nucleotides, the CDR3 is TGTGCCAGCAGTGCTCGGACAGGGCTGGAGCAGTACGTC. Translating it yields CASSARTGLEQYV.

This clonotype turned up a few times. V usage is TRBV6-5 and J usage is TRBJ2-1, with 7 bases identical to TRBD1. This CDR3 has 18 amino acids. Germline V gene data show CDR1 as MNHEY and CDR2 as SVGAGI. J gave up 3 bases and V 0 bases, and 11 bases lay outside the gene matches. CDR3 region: CASSYSAYRDRLYNEQFF. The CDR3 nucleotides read TGTGCCAGCAGTTACTCAGCGTACCGGGACAGACTCTACAATGAGCAGTTCTTC.

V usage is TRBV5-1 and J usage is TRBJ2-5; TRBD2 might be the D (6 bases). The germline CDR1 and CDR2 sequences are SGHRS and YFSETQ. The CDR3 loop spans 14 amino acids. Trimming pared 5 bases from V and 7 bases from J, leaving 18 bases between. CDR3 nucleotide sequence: TGCGCCAGCAGTTTTGGCCCGGGGGAAGGGACCCAGTACTTC. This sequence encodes CASSFGPGEGTQYF.

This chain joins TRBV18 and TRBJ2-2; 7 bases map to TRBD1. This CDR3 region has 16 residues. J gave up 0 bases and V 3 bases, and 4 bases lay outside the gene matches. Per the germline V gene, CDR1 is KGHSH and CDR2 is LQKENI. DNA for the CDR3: TGTGCCAGCTCACCCGGACAGGCCTCGAACACCGGGGAGCTGTTTTTT. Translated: CASSPGQASNTGELFF.

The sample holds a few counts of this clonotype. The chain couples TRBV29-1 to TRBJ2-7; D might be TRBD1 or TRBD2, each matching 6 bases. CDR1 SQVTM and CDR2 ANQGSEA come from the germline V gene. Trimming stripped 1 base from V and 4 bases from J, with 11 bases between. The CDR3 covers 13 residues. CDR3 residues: CSVEVGGRYEQYF. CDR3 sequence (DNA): TGCAGCGTTGAAGTAGGGGGGCGTTACGAGCAGTACTTC.

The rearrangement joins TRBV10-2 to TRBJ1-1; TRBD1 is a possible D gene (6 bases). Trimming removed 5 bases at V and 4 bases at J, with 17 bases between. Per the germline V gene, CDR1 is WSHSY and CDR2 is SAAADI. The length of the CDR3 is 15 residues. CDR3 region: CASSPPPGVGTEAFF. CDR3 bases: TGCGCCAGCAGTCCTCCGCCAGGGGTGGGCACTGAAGCTTTCTTT.

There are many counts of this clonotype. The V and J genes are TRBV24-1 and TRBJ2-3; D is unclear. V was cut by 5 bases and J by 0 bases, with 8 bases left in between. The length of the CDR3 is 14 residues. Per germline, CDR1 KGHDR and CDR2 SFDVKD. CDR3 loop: CATSGDYSTDTQYF. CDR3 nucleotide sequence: TGTGCCACCAGTGGGGATTATAGCACAGATACGCAGTATTTT.

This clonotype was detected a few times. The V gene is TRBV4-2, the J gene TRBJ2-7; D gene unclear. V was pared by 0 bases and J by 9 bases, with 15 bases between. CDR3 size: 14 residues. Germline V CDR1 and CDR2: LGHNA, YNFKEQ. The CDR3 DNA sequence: TGTGCCAGCAGCCAAGATCAAGAACCACCGGCGCAGTACGTC. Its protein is CASSQDQEPPAQYV.

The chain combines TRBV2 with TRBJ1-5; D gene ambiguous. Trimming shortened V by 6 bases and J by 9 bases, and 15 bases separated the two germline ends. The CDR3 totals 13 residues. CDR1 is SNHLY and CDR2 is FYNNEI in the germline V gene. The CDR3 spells CASRGGQGRPQHF. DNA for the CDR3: TGTGCCAGCAGGGGAGGGCAAGGTCGGCCCCAGCATTTT.

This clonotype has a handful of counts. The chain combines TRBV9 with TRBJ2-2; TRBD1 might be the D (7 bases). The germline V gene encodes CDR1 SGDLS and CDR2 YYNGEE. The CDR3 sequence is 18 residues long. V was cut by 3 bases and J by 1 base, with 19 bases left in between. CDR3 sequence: CASSGRRSGGRNTGELFF. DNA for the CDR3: TGTGCCAGCAGCGGCCGCCGGTCAGGGGGGAGGAACACCGGGGAGCTGTTTTTT.

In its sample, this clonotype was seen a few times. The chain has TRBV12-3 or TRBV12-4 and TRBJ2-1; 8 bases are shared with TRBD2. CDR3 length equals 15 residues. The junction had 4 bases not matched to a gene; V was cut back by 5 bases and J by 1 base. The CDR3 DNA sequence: TGTGCCAGCAGTCATAGCGGGGTGTCCTACAATGAGCAGTTCTTC. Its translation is CASSHSGVSYNEQFF.

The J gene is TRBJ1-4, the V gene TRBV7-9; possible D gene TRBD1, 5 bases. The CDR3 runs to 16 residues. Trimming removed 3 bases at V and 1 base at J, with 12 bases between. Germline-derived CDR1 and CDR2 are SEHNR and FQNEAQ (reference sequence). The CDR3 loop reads CASSFLKGRTNEKLFF. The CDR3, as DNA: TGTGCCAGCAGCTTTTTAAAGGGGCGAACTAATGAAAAACTGTTTTTT.

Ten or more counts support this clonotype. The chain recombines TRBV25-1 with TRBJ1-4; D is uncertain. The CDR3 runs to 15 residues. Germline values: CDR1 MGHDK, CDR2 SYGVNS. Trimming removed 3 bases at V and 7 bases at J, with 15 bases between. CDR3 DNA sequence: TGTGCCAGCAGTGACGGCGTCGTTTTAGGTGAAAAACTGTTTTTT. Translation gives CASSDGVVLGEKLFF.

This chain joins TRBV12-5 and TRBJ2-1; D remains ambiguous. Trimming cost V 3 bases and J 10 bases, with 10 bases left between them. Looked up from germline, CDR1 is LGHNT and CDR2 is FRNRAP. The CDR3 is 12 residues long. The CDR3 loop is CASGLVGKEQFF. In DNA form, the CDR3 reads TGTGCTAGTGGTTTAGTGGGGAAGGAGCAGTTCTTC.